The present T cell receptor beta chain was sequenced within a study of response to subunit inactivated influenza vaccine. The V end lost 1 base, the J end lost 1 base, and 8 bases lay between the germline ends. The CDR3 covers 14 residues. CDR1 SGHAT and CDR2 FQNNGV come from the germline V gene. This clonotype appeared many times. Its antigen remains unknown. Broader study findings: Seasonal influenza vaccination, on each occasion, was suggested by the authors to recruit few new T cells.

TCRdb used MiXCR to reprocess the RT-PCR reads, holding one entry per CDR3 protein. The profile shows more than 450,000 distinct CDR3 sequences, 7.6% of them singletons. The TCR was taken from a man aged 45 to 75 who received an inactivated influenza vaccine. The sequences come from PBMCs from blood, collected about 23 months after vaccination. J is TRBJ2-7 and V is TRBV11-2, with a possible D match to TRBD1 (5 bases). The CDR3 sequence: CASSLVGQSYEQYF. Here the CDR3 DNA reads TGTGCCAGCAGCTTAGTCGGACAATCCTACGAGCAGTACTTC.